The clone carrying this TCR beta chain came up many times. Its matching antigen is unknown. One entry per CDR3 protein results from TCRdb running MiXCR on the reads. Here the sample spans some 150,000 distinct CDR3 sequences, approximately 5.9% being singletons. This record belongs to a study of T cell repertoires in cytomegalovirus infection. Study overall: It can be stated that public TCR beta signatures indicated CMV infection as well as a matching HLA type.

CDR1 is DFQATT and CDR2 is SNEGSKA in the germline V gene (reference sequence). V gave up 3 bases and J gave up 2 bases, with 11 bases separating them. This CDR3 spans 13 amino acids. Study results and limitations: Carriers of CMV and the relevant HLA type were discriminated by public TCR beta frequency. There were HLA-C-restricted CMV-specific TCR beta clonotypes dominating the ex vivo response.

Input material: PBMCs. V usage is TRBV20-1 and J usage is TRBJ2-7; D assignment may be TRBD1 or TRBD2 (5 bases each). This receptor was identified in a human donor in good health (CMV status not recorded). Some clones in this sample may be carry-over from other donors' samples. The CDR3 region has the DNA TGCAGTGCTAGGGGGGACCAAACCTACGAGCAGTACTTC. Protein sequence: CSARGDQTYEQYF.